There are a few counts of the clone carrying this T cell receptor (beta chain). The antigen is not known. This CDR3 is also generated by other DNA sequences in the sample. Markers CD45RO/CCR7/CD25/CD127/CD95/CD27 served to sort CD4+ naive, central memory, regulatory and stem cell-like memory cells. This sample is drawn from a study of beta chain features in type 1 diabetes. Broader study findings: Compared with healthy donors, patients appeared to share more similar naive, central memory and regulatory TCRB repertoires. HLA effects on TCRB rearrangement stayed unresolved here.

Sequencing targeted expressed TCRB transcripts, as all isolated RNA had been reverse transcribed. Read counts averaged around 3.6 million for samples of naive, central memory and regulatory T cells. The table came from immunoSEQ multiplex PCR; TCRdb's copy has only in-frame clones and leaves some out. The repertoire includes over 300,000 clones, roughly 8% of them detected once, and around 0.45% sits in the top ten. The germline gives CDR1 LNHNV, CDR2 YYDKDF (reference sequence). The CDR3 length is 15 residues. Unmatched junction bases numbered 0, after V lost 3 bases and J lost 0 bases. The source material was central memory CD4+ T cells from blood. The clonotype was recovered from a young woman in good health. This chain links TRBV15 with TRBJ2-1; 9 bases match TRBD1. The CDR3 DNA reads TGTGCCACCAGCAGGGGACAGGGCTCCTACAATGAGCAGTTCTTC. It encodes CATSRGQGSYNEQFF.